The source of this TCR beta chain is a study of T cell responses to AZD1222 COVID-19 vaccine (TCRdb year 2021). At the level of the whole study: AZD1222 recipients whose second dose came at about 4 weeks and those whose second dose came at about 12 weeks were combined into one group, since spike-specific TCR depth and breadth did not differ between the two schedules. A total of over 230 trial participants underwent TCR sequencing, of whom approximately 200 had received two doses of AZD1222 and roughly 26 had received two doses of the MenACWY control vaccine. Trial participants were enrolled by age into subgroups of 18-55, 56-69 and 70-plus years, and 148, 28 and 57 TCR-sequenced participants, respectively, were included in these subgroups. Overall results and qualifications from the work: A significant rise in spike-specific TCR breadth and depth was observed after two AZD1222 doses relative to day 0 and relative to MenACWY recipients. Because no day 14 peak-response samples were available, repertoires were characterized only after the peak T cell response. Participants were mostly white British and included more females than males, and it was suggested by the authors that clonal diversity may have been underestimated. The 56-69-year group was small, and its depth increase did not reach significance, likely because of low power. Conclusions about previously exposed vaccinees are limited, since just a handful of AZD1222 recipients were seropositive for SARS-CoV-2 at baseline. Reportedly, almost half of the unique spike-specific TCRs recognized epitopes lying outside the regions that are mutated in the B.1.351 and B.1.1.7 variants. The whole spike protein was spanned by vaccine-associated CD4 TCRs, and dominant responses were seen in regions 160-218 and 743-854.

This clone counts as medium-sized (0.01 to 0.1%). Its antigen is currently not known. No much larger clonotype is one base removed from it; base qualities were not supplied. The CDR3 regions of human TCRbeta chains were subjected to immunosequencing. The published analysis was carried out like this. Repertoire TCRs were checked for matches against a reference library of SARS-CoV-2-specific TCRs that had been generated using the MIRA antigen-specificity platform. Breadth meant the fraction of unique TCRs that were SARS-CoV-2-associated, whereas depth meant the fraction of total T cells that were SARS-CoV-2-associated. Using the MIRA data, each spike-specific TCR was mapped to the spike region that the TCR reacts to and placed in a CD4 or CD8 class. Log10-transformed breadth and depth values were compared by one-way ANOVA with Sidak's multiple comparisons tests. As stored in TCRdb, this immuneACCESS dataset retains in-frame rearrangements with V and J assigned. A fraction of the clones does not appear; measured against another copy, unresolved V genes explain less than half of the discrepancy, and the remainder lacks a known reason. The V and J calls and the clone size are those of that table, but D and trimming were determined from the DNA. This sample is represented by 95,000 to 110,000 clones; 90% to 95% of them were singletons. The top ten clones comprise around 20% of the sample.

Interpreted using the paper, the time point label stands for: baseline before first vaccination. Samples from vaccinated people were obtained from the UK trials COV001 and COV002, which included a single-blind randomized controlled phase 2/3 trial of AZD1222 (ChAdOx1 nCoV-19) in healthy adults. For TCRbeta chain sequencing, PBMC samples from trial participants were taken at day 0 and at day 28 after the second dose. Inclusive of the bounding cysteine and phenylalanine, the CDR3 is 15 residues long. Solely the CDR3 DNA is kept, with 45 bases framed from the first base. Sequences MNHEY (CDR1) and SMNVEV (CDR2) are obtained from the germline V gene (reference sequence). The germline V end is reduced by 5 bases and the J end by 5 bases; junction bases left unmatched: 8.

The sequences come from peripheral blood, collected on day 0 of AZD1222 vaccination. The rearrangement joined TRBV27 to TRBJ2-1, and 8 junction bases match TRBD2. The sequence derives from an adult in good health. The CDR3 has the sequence CASSQGAGGNNEQFF. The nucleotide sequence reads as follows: TGTGCCAGCAGTCAAGGGGCGGGGGGTAACAATGAGCAGTTCTTC.